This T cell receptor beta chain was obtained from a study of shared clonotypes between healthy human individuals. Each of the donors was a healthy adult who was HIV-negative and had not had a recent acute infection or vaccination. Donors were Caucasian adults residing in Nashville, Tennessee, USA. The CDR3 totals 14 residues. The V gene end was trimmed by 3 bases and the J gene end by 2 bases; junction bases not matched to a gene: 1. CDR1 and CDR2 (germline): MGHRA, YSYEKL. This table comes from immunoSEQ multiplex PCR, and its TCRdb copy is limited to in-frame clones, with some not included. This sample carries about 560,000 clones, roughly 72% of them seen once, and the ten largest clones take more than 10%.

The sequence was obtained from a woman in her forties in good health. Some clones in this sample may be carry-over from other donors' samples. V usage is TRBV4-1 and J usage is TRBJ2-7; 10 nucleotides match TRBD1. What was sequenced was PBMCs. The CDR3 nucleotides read TGCGCCAGCAGCCACGACAGGGGGCCCTACGAGCAGTACTTC. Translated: CASSHDRGPYEQYF.